Listed below are T cell receptor beta chains from one sample, sequenced in a study of blood T cell dynamics during melanoma immunotherapy. Repertoires were generated with immunoSEQ multiplex PCR, while TCRdb's copy carries only in-frame clones and drops some. Altogether roughly 16,000 clones are present, approximately 93% being singletons, with the ten largest covering less than 2%. The sample here was blood, taken from a patient treated with checkpoint blockade. The receptors were sampled from a human donor with melanoma. The CDR3 runs from the conserved cysteine through the conserved F or W. Fields, in order: clone size, D gene, J gene, V gene, CDR3 DNA, CDR3 protein. D genes are given only for firm matches. The size entry is marked missing in some rows and otherwise reads once, few, many or a size class.

>NA|TRBD2|TRBJ2-5|TRBV7-8
TGTGCCAGCAGCTTAGACAGCGGGGAGGGAGAGACCCAGTACTTC
CASSLDSGEGETQYF
>NA|TRBD2|TRBJ2-3|TRBV15
TGTGCCACCAGCAGAGGGGTGGAGACTAGCGGGAGCTCAGATACGCAGTATTTT
CATSRGVETSGSSDTQYF
>NA|NA|TRBJ1-1|TRBV5-1
TGCGCCAGCAGCCGTTGGCATTTGGGCAGACAAGCTTTCTTT
CASSRWHLGRQAFF
>NA|NA|TRBJ1-3|TRBV28
TGTGCCAGCAGTGGGTCCGGAAACACCATATATTTT
CASSGSGNTIYF
>NA|NA|TRBJ2-2|TRBV5-1
TGCGCCAGCAGCTTAGATGTGAGGTCCGGGGAGCTGTTTTTT
CASSLDVRSGELFF
>NA|NA|TRBJ2-1|TRBV21-1
TGTGCCAGCAGCAAAGGCGATAGCGGGGATTACAATGAGCAGTTCTTC
CASSKGDSGDYNEQFF
>NA|NA|TRBJ2-7|TRBV2
TGTGCCAGCAGGAGGGATCTCAGCTCCTACGAGCAGTACTTC
CASRRDLSSYEQYF
>NA|NA|TRBJ1-5|TRBV5-6
TGTGCCAGCAGCTTGGGGGGGGCCCCGAATCAGCCCCAGCATTTT
CASSLGGAPNQPQHF
>NA|NA|TRBJ2-2|TRBV5-1
TGCGCCAGCAGCGGCCCAGGCCCCACCGGGGAGCTGTTTTTT
CASSGPGPTGELFF
>NA|NA|TRBJ2-7|TRBV18
TGTGCCAGCTCACCAACAGTCCTTACCTACGAGCAGTACTTC
CASSPTVLTYEQYF
>NA|NA|TRBJ2-7|TRBV6-1
TGTGCCAGCAGTGAGAGTTTGCCCTCCTACGAGCAGTACTTC
CASSESLPSYEQYF
>NA|NA|TRBJ1-6|TRBV7-9
TGTGCCAGCAGCAACGGACAATCCTATAATTCACCCCTCCACTTT
CASSNGQSYNSPLHF
>NA|NA|TRBJ1-5|TRBV4-3
TGCGCCAGCAGCCAAGCTGTAGGTCCTAATCAGCCCCAGCATTTT
CASSQAVGPNQPQHF
>NA|NA|TRBJ1-1|TRBV7-2
TGTGCCAGCAGCCCAACTCCTAGGCGGATGAACACTGAAGCTTTCTTT
CASSPTPRRMNTEAFF
>NA|NA|TRBJ2-1|TRBV11-2
TGTGCCAGCAGCTTAGCGGGGAGAATTGGGTTGAATGAGCAGTTCTTC
CASSLAGRIGLNEQFF
>once|NA|TRBJ1-1|TRBV7-9
TGTGCCAGCAGGGTAGCCATGAACACTGAAGCTTTCTTT
CASRVAMNTEAFF
>NA|TRBD1|TRBJ2-4|TRBV30
TGTGCCTGGAGCCCCGGGACAGGGGGCGGGATTCAGTACTTC
CAWSPGTGGGIQYF
>NA|NA|TRBJ2-3|TRBV28
TGTGCCAGCCCCCCCTCAAGGGGCCCGAGCCGCACAGATACGCAGTATTTT
CASPPSRGPSRTDTQYF
>NA|NA|TRBJ1-2|TRBV6-5
TGTGCCAGCAGTTTCCGGCAGGGACGTTCTAACTATGGCTACACCTTC
CASSFRQGRSNYGYTF
>NA|TRBD1|TRBJ1-5|TRBV2
TGTGCCAGCAGCCCCGCCGAGACAGGGAATCAGCCCCAGCATTTT
CASSPAETGNQPQHF